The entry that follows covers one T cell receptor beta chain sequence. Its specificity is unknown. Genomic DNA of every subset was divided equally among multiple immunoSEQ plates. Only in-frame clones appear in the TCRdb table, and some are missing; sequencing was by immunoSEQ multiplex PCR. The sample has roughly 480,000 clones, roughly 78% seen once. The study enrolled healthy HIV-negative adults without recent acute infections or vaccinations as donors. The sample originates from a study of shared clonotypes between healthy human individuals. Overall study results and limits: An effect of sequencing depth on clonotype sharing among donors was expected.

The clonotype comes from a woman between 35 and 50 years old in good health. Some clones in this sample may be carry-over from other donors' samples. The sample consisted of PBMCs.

CDR3 sequence (DNA): TGTGCCAGCTCACGCCCCACCTTTAGCGGGAGGACGTACGAGCAGTACTTC. This translates into CASSRPTFSGRTYEQYF. V usage is TRBV18 and J usage is TRBJ2-7; the match to TRBD2 covers 10 bases. V shed 4 bases, J shed 4 bases, and the junction held 13 bases outside the gene matches. CDR3 length: 17 residues. CDR1 KGHSH and CDR2 LQKENI come from the germline V gene.